This T cell receptor (beta chain) was identified during a study of T-cell reconstitution after alpha-beta-depleted transplantation in children (dated by TCRdb to 2016 to 2017). Broadly, across the study: The study quantitatively tracked T-cell immune reconstitution after TCRalphabeta/CD19-depleted allogeneic hematopoietic cell transplantation in children using TCR repertoire profiling.

For this clonotype: The clone's antigen remains unknown. No base quality information exists; no much larger clone differs at one position.

Libraries were prepared through PCR. Sequencing took place on an Illumina HiSeq 2500. Molecular barcoding was employed in the preparation of TCR libraries, with unique molecular identifiers being used to normalize TCRbeta repertoire quantification. TCRdb trimmed the raw reads at Q25, called clones with MiXCR and kept productive beta chains. One record per CDR3 amino acid sequence lists the most common genes and DNA. Counted in this sample were around 400,000 distinct CDR3 sequences; 20% of them appeared once. The ten top clones hold approximately 3.9% of the sample. Per the germline V gene (reference sequence), SEHNR is the CDR1 and FQNEAQ is the CDR2. Between the V and J ends, shortened by 6 bases and 8 bases respectively, the junction contains 20 bases. From the cysteine through the phenylalanine, the CDR3 covers 15 amino acids. Only the CDR3 DNA stays, 45 bases, in frame from base 1.

The rearrangement joined TRBV7-9 to TRBJ2-1, with TRBD2 as a weak D call on 8 bases. Source: PBMCs from the stem cell graft donor, taken from the stem cell graft. The receptor's source is a human donor who donated a stem cell graft to a child with acute myeloid leukemia. The CDR3 protein: CASRHAGGLVDEQFF. The DNA sequence is as follows: TGTGCCAGCAGACACGCAGGGGGACTAGTCGATGAGCAGTTCTTC.